This is a list of T cell receptor beta chains from one sample in a study of blood T cell repertoires in COVID-19. The method was immunoSEQ multiplex PCR; TCRdb's version includes in-frame clones alone and lacks a portion of them. Of about 190,000 clones listed, around 84% are singletons. The sample comprised peripheral blood. The receptors originated from a man aged 25 to 40 with active or convalescent COVID-19. CDR3s include the opening cysteine and the closing phenylalanine or tryptophan. D genes are given only for firm matches. Size values are once, few and many counts, or a class for expanded clones, and some rows have none.

>TRBD1|TRBV5-1|TRBJ2-5|.
CASSFTRGPQETQYF
TGCGCCAGCAGCTTTACCAGGGGGCCCCAAGAGACCCAGTACTTC
>.|TRBV5-1|TRBJ2-1|.
CASSSRGSSYNEQFF
TGCGCCAGCAGCTCCAGGGGAAGCTCCTACAATGAGCAGTTCTTC
>.|TRBV7-2|TRBJ2-7|.
CASSSQSPYEQYF
TGTGCCAGCAGCTCACAGTCCCCCTACGAGCAGTACTTC
>.|TRBV28|TRBJ1-2|.
CASSLDRIANYGYTF
TGTGCCAGCAGTTTAGACAGGATAGCTAACTATGGCTACACCTTC
>TRBD2|TRBV14|TRBJ2-7|.
CASRPGLAGSYEQYF
TGTGCCAGCAGGCCGGGACTAGCGGGATCCTACGAGCAGTACTTC
>.|TRBV2|TRBJ1-1|.
CASSATGSEAFF
TGTGCCAGCAGTGCCACTGGTTCAGAAGCTTTCTTT
>TRBD2|TRBV7-9|TRBJ2-3|.
CASSLSALAGGTDTQYF
TGTGCCAGCAGCTTATCGGCACTAGCGGGAGGCACAGATACGCAGTATTTT
>TRBD1|TRBV15|TRBJ1-3|.
CATSREAGQGGNTIYF
TGTGCCACCAGCAGAGAGGCAGGACAGGGGGGAAACACCATATATTTT
>TRBD1|TRBV12-5|TRBJ1-1|.
CASGRGLTEAFF
TGTGCTAGTGGGAGGGGGCTCACTGAAGCTTTCTTT
>TRBD1|TRBV3-1/TRBV3-2|TRBJ1-2|.
CASTQGTGYNYGYTF
TGTGCCAGCACCCAAGGGACAGGGTATAACTATGGCTACACCTTC
>TRBD1|TRBV2|TRBJ1-4|.
CASSLGQEMMSANEKLFF
TGTGCCAGCAGTTTGGGACAGGAAATGATGTCGGCTAATGAAAAACTGTTTTTT
>TRBD1|TRBV7-3|TRBJ1-6|.
CASSPQGTANSPLHF
TGTGCCAGCAGCCCACAGGGGACAGCGAATTCACCCCTCCACTTT
>.|TRBV5-1|TRBJ1-3|.
CASSGGQGLYGNTIYF
TGCGCCAGCAGCGGCGGGCAGGGACTTTACGGAAACACCATATATTTT
>.|TRBV5-4|TRBJ2-2|.
CASREDSHNTGELFF
TGTGCCAGCAGGGAGGACAGCCACAACACCGGGGAGCTGTTTTTT
>TRBD2|TRBV14|TRBJ2-2|few
CASSRTSGSLGELFF
TGTGCCAGCAGCAGGACTAGCGGGAGTTTGGGGGAGCTGTTTTTT
>.|TRBV9|TRBJ2-1|.
CASSVDGGWGNEQFF
TGTGCCAGCAGCGTAGATGGCGGGTGGGGCAATGAGCAGTTCTTC